This T cell receptor (beta chain) derives from a study of memory CD4+ T cells and cytomegalovirus serostatus (dated by TCRdb to between 2018 and 2021). Background on the whole study: The cohort included around 33 healthy adults from Belgium, of whom 9 were CMV seropositive and roughly 24 were CMV seronegative. To replicate a published TCR-based CMV serostatus classifier, the study sequenced CD4+ memory TCRbeta repertoires from a Belgian cohort whose cytomegalovirus serostatus was known. General study outcomes and caveats: CMV serostatus prediction reached a median bootstrapped AUC of around 0.95 with the original framework and just under 0.92 with a US-trained random forest. On the Belgian cohort, the classifier based on the original framework reached a median bootstrapped AUC of nearly 0.96, with a 95% CI of 0.76-1.00. The results were read as suggesting that the CMV-associated TCR signature is, for the most part, present in the CD4+ memory repertoire. Only CD4+CD45RO+ memory cells were sequenced, in contrast to the original study, which included naive and memory CD4+ and CD8+ populations. Of under 200 previously reported CMV-associated TCRbeta sequences, approximately 70 appeared in the CD4+ memory repertoires, each in one to five individuals.

Single viable CD3+CD4+CD8-CD45RO+ cells were sorted as memory CD4+ T cells on a FACSAria II. CMV serostatus was assessed using a Roche Elecsys assay, by which serum IgG against CMV pp150, pp28, p38 and p52 was detected. Following thawing, total CD4+ T cells were enriched through positive selection using CD4 magnetic microbeads. The samples came from a different study that was designed specifically to examine the CD4+ T cell memory repertoire. Peripheral blood mononuclear cells were isolated and cryopreserved according to standard operating procedures, and serum was stored at -80 degrees C. Staining used CD3-PerCP (BW264/56), CD4-APC (RPA-T4), CD45RO-PE (UCHT1) and CD8-Pacific Orange (3B5) antibodies, with Sytox blue excluding non-viable cells. As to this clone: Its binding antigen is unknown. It has no much larger one-base neighbor in the sample; base qualities were not kept.

From the cysteine up to the phenylalanine, the CDR3 has a length of 14 residues. The CDR3 DNA has 42 bases and is translated from base 1. The Quick-DNA Microprep Kit was used to extract genomic DNA from the sorted cells. TCRbeta DNA was amplified with the immunoSEQ hsTCRbeta kit following the manufacturer's protocol. TCRbeta libraries were sequenced on an Illumina MiSeq instrument. The paper's data handling went like this. Removing out-of-frame sequences left a few million distinct TCRbeta sequences, an average of about 67,000 per individual. Each individual was scored by the count of 150 to 200 previously reported CMV-associated TCRbeta sequences and the total productive distinct TCRbeta count. A beta-binomial model was reimplemented in Python, and random forests from scikit-learn, run with default parameters, were trained on data from the US cohort. Classifier performance on the Belgian cohort was summarized as median AUC with percentile confidence intervals calculated over 10,000 bootstrap iterations. Held by TCRdb, this immuneACCESS table contains in-frame sequences only and omits some clones. Under half of the omission traces to an unresolved V gene where checked; the cause of the rest is unknown. V and J calls and clone size are given by that table; D and trimming were obtained from the DNA. This sample holds approximately 60,000 clones; about 68% were observed only once. The ten largest clonotypes hold over 2% of the sample.

Sample: memory CD4+ T cells from blood. The chain was built from TRBV21-1 and TRBJ1-1. TRBV21-1 represents a pseudogene. The clonotype was recovered from an adult in good health and CMV-seropositive. CDR3 sequence: CASSKDVRQEEAFF. The DNA sequence is given as TGTGCCAGCAGCAAAGACGTACGCCAGGAGGAAGCTTTCTTT.